This T cell receptor beta chain came from a study of blood T cells in healthy people across ages. Whole-study results and caveats: A roughly linear age-dependent decrease characterized TCR beta diversity per million T cells. Whereas aged donors had fewer naive CD4+ cells, long-lived donors had more of them and higher diversity.

This clonotype was picked up a small number of times. Its matching antigen is unknown. Primers used in a second PCR of roughly 6 to 11 cycles were a sample-barcoded 5' primer and a J-beta primer mix. MiXCR was run by TCRdb on the 5' RACE reads, yielding one entry per CDR3 protein. The table shows approximately 800,000 distinct CDR3 sequences, with 50% to 65% occurring only once. Sequenced sample: blood. The TCR sequence derives from a man aged 80 or over in good health.

The CDR3 sequence: CSAREGLSQPQHF. Written as DNA, the CDR3 is TGCAGTGCAAGGGAGGGCTTGTCTCAGCCCCAGCATTTT. The chain uses TRBV20-1 and TRBJ1-5; D not certain. V lost 6 bases and J lost 6, with 15 bases in between. Germline values: CDR1 DFQATT, CDR2 SNEGSKA (reference sequence). This CDR3 contains 13 residues.